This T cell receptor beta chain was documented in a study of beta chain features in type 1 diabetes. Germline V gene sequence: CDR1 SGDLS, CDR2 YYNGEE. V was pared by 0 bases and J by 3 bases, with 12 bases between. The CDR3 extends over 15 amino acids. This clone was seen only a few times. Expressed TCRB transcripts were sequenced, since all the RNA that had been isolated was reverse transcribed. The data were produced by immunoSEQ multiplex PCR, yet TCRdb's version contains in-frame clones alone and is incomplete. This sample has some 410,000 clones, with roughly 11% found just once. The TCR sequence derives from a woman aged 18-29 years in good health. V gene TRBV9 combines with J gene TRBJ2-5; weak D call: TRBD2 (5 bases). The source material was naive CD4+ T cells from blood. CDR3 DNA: TGTGCCAGCAGCGTAGGTGTAGCGCCCGAAGAGACCCAGTACTTC. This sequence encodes CASSVGVAPEETQYF.